A selection of T cell receptor beta chains follows, all from one sample in a study of patients and donors after allogeneic stem cell transplantation. TCRdb independently ran MiXCR on the RT-PCR reads; one entry per CDR3 protein. The table includes about 960,000 distinct CDR3 sequences, 18% detected once. The sequenced sample consisted of blood, either unsorted or a sorted T cell fraction (not recorded which). The receptors shown here come from a human donor who was either an allogeneic HSCT recipient or a stem cell or donor lymphocyte infusion donor (not recorded which). It is not recorded whose cells these are; they may come from a transplant donor. The CDR3 runs from the conserved cysteine through the conserved F or W. The D gene is left open where the match is weak. Not every row has a clone size; where given, it reads once, few, many or a size class.

V gene: TRBV7-9; D gene: .; clone size: .; J gene: TRBJ1-2; CDR3 DNA: TGTGCCAGCAGCTTAAATATCTTCGACTACACCTTC; CDR3 protein: CASSLNIFDYTF
V gene: TRBV2; D gene: .; clone size: .; J gene: TRBJ2-5; CDR3 DNA: TGTGCCAGCAGTCCGAGCCCCCGGGGGTTGGGGACCCAGTACTTC; CDR3 protein: CASSPSPRGLGTQYF
V gene: TRBV7-2; D gene: .; clone size: few; J gene: TRBJ2-1; CDR3 DNA: TGTGCCAGCAGCCGACAGTCTAGCGATGAGCAGTTCTTC; CDR3 protein: CASSRQSSDEQFF
V gene: TRBV7-9; D gene: TRBD1; clone size: .; J gene: TRBJ2-7; CDR3 DNA: TGTGCCAGCAGCTCCCCGGACAGGGGGCCCAACGAGCAGTACTTC; CDR3 protein: CASSSPDRGPNEQYF
V gene: TRBV11-2; D gene: .; clone size: few; J gene: TRBJ2-7; CDR3 DNA: TGTGCCAGCAGCTCCACCCTCAGGGACGAGCAGTACTTC; CDR3 protein: CASSSTLRDEQYF
V gene: TRBV5-4; D gene: .; clone size: few; J gene: TRBJ1-1; CDR3 DNA: TGTGCCAGCAGCTCCCAGAGAGGGGTGGACACTGAAGCTTTCTTT; CDR3 protein: CASSSQRGVDTEAFF
V gene: TRBV5-6; D gene: .; clone size: few; J gene: TRBJ1-6; CDR3 DNA: TGTGCCAGCAGCTTCCGGGGGAGCTCCTATAATTCACCCCTCCACTTT; CDR3 protein: CASSFRGSSYNSPLHF
V gene: TRBV27; D gene: TRBD1; clone size: .; J gene: TRBJ2-7; CDR3 DNA: TGTGCCAGCAGTTTTTCGGCGGACAGGCTCTACGAGCAGTACTTC; CDR3 protein: CASSFSADRLYEQYF
V gene: TRBV27; D gene: TRBD2; clone size: .; J gene: TRBJ2-7; CDR3 DNA: TGTGCCAGCAGTTCCGGTTCTAGCGGGGGATACGAGCAGTACTTC; CDR3 protein: CASSSGSSGGYEQYF
V gene: TRBV6-1; D gene: TRBD1; clone size: .; J gene: TRBJ2-7; CDR3 DNA: TGTGCCAGCAGTGAAGCGCTCCGGGACAGGAGCTACGAGCAGTACTTC; CDR3 protein: CASSEALRDRSYEQYF
V gene: TRBV15; D gene: TRBD1; clone size: .; J gene: TRBJ1-3; CDR3 DNA: TGTGCCACCAGCAGAGGGACAGGCCGCTCTGGAAACACCATATATTTT; CDR3 protein: CATSRGTGRSGNTIYF
V gene: TRBV12-3/TRBV12-4; D gene: TRBD1; clone size: many; J gene: TRBJ1-1; CDR3 DNA: TGTGCCAGCAGGGACAGGGGGAACACTGAAGCTTTCTTT; CDR3 protein: CASRDRGNTEAFF
V gene: TRBV4-2; D gene: .; clone size: .; J gene: TRBJ2-1; CDR3 DNA: TGTGCCAGCAGCAAAGGGACGGAATCCTACAATGAGCAGTTCTTC; CDR3 protein: CASSKGTESYNEQFF
V gene: TRBV4-1; D gene: .; clone size: few; J gene: TRBJ2-7; CDR3 DNA: TGCGCCAGCAGCCAAGATAGCCCTGACTCCCCCTACGAGCAGTACTTC; CDR3 protein: CASSQDSPDSPYEQYF
V gene: TRBV5-1; D gene: TRBD1; clone size: few; J gene: TRBJ1-2; CDR3 DNA: TGCGCCAGCAGCTTCGGGACAGGGGGGAACTATGGCTACACCTTC; CDR3 protein: CASSFGTGGNYGYTF
V gene: TRBV5-1; D gene: TRBD1; clone size: .; J gene: TRBJ2-1; CDR3 DNA: TGCGCCAGCAACCTCTATGGGACAGGTCCGAATGAGCAGTTCTTC; CDR3 protein: CASNLYGTGPNEQFF
V gene: TRBV7-6; D gene: .; clone size: .; J gene: TRBJ2-2; CDR3 DNA: TGTGCCAGCAGCCCCTACGTCGGGGGGAACACCGGGGAGCTGTTTTTT; CDR3 protein: CASSPYVGGNTGELFF
V gene: TRBV6-2/TRBV6-3; D gene: .; clone size: .; J gene: TRBJ1-5; CDR3 DNA: TGTGCCAGCAGGGGTACGGGGGGCGTCGGACAGCCCCAGCATTTT; CDR3 protein: CASRGTGGVGQPQHF
V gene: TRBV11-1; D gene: .; clone size: once; J gene: TRBJ2-5; CDR3 DNA: TGTGCCAGCAGCTTAGCGCGGGCTACTCCAAGGCGGGCAAAAGAGACCCAGTACTTC; CDR3 protein: CASSLARATPRRAKETQYF
V gene: TRBV6-5; D gene: .; clone size: .; J gene: TRBJ1-5; CDR3 DNA: TGTGCCAGCAGTTACTCCCCAGACAAACGCGATCAGCCCCAGCATTTT; CDR3 protein: CASSYSPDKRDQPQHF
V gene: TRBV3-1; D gene: TRBD2; clone size: .; J gene: TRBJ2-1; CDR3 DNA: TGTGCCAGCAGCCAAGGTCCGAGCGGGAGGGCCAACAATGAGCAGTTCTTC; CDR3 protein: CASSQGPSGRANNEQFF
V gene: TRBV4-1; D gene: .; clone size: .; J gene: TRBJ2-1; CDR3 DNA: TGCGCCAGCAGCCAAAGTAGCGGTGCGATCTACAATGAGCAGTTCTTC; CDR3 protein: CASSQSSGAIYNEQFF
V gene: TRBV6-2/TRBV6-3; D gene: TRBD2; clone size: few; J gene: TRBJ2-1; CDR3 DNA: TGTGCCAGCATAGCATGGCTAGCGGGCTACAATGAGCAGTTCTTC; CDR3 protein: CASIAWLAGYNEQFF
V gene: TRBV6-1; D gene: TRBD2; clone size: many; J gene: TRBJ2-7; CDR3 DNA: TGTGCCAGCAGACTAGCGGGCCGCTACGAGCAGTACTTC; CDR3 protein: CASRLAGRYEQYF
V gene: TRBV6-2/TRBV6-3; D gene: .; clone size: .; J gene: TRBJ2-2; CDR3 DNA: TGTGCCAGCGGCCAGGCTGGGGCAGCGAACACCGGGGAGCTGTTTTTT; CDR3 protein: CASGQAGAANTGELFF
V gene: TRBV5-6; D gene: .; clone size: many; J gene: TRBJ1-1; CDR3 DNA: TGTGCCAGCAGCTTTGGGTCCAGGGGTGAAGACGGGACTGAAGCTTTCTTT; CDR3 protein: CASSFGSRGEDGTEAFF
V gene: TRBV20-1; D gene: .; clone size: few; J gene: TRBJ2-7; CDR3 DNA: TGCAGTGCTTTCCTTCAGCTCTCCTACGAGCAGTACTTC; CDR3 protein: CSAFLQLSYEQYF
V gene: TRBV9; D gene: .; clone size: few; J gene: TRBJ1-2; CDR3 DNA: TGTGCCAGCCGGACCGGTAGAGATGGCTACACCTTC; CDR3 protein: CASRTGRDGYTF
V gene: TRBV5-1; D gene: .; clone size: few; J gene: TRBJ2-2; CDR3 DNA: TGCGCCAGCAGCTTCCGGACAAACACCGGGGAGCTGTTTTTT; CDR3 protein: CASSFRTNTGELFF
V gene: TRBV12-3/TRBV12-4; D gene: .; clone size: few; J gene: TRBJ1-1; CDR3 DNA: TGTGCCAGCAGTTTTAAGGGGAGCGGCACTGAAGCTTTCTTT; CDR3 protein: CASSFKGSGTEAFF
V gene: TRBV18; D gene: .; clone size: .; J gene: TRBJ2-3; CDR3 DNA: TGTGCCAGCTCACGCCCAGGAGATCGTAGCACAGATACGCAGTATTTT; CDR3 protein: CASSRPGDRSTDTQYF
V gene: TRBV3-1; D gene: .; clone size: .; J gene: TRBJ1-2; CDR3 DNA: TGTGCCAGCAGCCAAAACGCCAGGGAGGGATATGGCTACACCTTC; CDR3 protein: CASSQNAREGYGYTF
V gene: TRBV12-3/TRBV12-4; D gene: TRBD1; clone size: .; J gene: TRBJ1-6; CDR3 DNA: TGTGCCAGCAGTCCCGGGACAGTCTATAATTCACCCCTCCACTTT; CDR3 protein: CASSPGTVYNSPLHF
V gene: TRBV9; D gene: .; clone size: .; J gene: TRBJ1-1; CDR3 DNA: TGTGCCAGCAGCGTCACAACGATCACTGAAGCTTTCTTT; CDR3 protein: CASSVTTITEAFF
V gene: TRBV27; D gene: TRBD1; clone size: .; J gene: TRBJ1-5; CDR3 DNA: TGTGCCAGCAGTTTAGGGAGGGACAGACAGCCCCAGCATTTT; CDR3 protein: CASSLGRDRQPQHF
V gene: TRBV15; D gene: TRBD2; clone size: few; J gene: TRBJ2-2; CDR3 DNA: TGTGCCACCGCCCCTCTATCGGGACTACTCACCGGGGAGCTGTTTTTT; CDR3 protein: CATAPLSGLLTGELFF
V gene: TRBV5-1; D gene: TRBD1; clone size: .; J gene: TRBJ2-7; CDR3 DNA: TGCGCCAGCAGCTCCCCGACAGGGGTGATAGGGGAGCAGTACTTC; CDR3 protein: CASSSPTGVIGEQYF
V gene: TRBV7-2; D gene: .; clone size: few; J gene: TRBJ2-3; CDR3 DNA: TGTGCCAGCAGCTGGAAGGTAGATACGCAGTATTTT; CDR3 protein: CASSWKVDTQYF
V gene: TRBV29-1; D gene: TRBD1; clone size: .; J gene: TRBJ2-5; CDR3 DNA: TGCAGCGGCCTGGGACAGGACGGAGAGACCCAGTACTTC; CDR3 protein: CSGLGQDGETQYF
V gene: TRBV9; D gene: .; clone size: few; J gene: TRBJ2-2; CDR3 DNA: TGTGCCAGCAGCGTAGAAGTGGGGGAAATAAACACCGGGGAGCTGTTTTTT; CDR3 protein: CASSVEVGEINTGELFF
V gene: TRBV24-1; D gene: TRBD2; clone size: few; J gene: TRBJ2-1; CDR3 DNA: TGTGCCACCAGTGACCCGGCTAGCGGCCTCTGGAATGAGCAGTTCTTC; CDR3 protein: CATSDPASGLWNEQFF
V gene: TRBV24-1; D gene: TRBD2; clone size: many; J gene: TRBJ2-3; CDR3 DNA: TGTGCCACCAGTATAGCAGCGGGAGTGAGTGGAGATACGCAGTATTTT; CDR3 protein: CATSIAAGVSGDTQYF
V gene: TRBV5-1; D gene: TRBD1; clone size: .; J gene: TRBJ2-3; CDR3 DNA: TGCGCCAGCAGCTTGAAGGGGGCTAGAGAAAATACGCAGTATTTT; CDR3 protein: CASSLKGARENTQYF
V gene: TRBV7-2; D gene: TRBD2; clone size: few; J gene: TRBJ2-5; CDR3 DNA: TGTGCCAGCAGCTTTATTAGCGGGGGGTCCAAAGAGACCCAGTACTTC; CDR3 protein: CASSFISGGSKETQYF
V gene: TRBV21-1; D gene: .; clone size: few; J gene: TRBJ2-7; CDR3 DNA: TGTGCCAGCAGCAAAGGCGAAGGCAGGGCGACCTACGAGCAGTACTTC; CDR3 protein: CASSKGEGRATYEQYF
V gene: TRBV5-6; D gene: .; clone size: .; J gene: TRBJ2-1; CDR3 DNA: TGTGCCAGCAGCGTCGCTGGGGGTAACTACAATGAGCAGTTCTTC; CDR3 protein: CASSVAGGNYNEQFF
V gene: TRBV20-1; D gene: TRBD2; clone size: few; J gene: TRBJ2-4; CDR3 DNA: TGCAGTGCCGTACTAGCGGGGGGACGTATATACTTC; CDR3 protein: CSAVLAGGRIYF
V gene: TRBV20-1; D gene: TRBD2; clone size: few; J gene: TRBJ2-5; CDR3 DNA: TGCAGTGCTTCCTCCCCGGGGGGCGGGAGGAGGGAGACCCAGTACTTC; CDR3 protein: CSASSPGGGRRETQYF
V gene: TRBV12-3/TRBV12-4; D gene: .; clone size: few; J gene: TRBJ2-5; CDR3 DNA: TGTGCCAGCAGTTTATATGGGGGGCCGAAACAAGAGACCCAGTACTTC; CDR3 protein: CASSLYGGPKQETQYF
V gene: TRBV5-1; D gene: TRBD1; clone size: many; J gene: TRBJ2-7; CDR3 DNA: TGCGCCAGCAGCTTGGGGACAGGAATAAACTACGAGCAGTACTTC; CDR3 protein: CASSLGTGINYEQYF
V gene: TRBV6-5; D gene: .; clone size: .; J gene: TRBJ2-3; CDR3 DNA: TGTGCCAGCAGTTACGATCTCATGCAAGATACGCAGTATTTT; CDR3 protein: CASSYDLMQDTQYF
V gene: TRBV5-1; D gene: .; clone size: few; J gene: TRBJ2-3; CDR3 DNA: TGCGCCAGCAGCTCGATCGACCGAGATACGCAGTATTTT; CDR3 protein: CASSSIDRDTQYF
V gene: TRBV9; D gene: TRBD1; clone size: .; J gene: TRBJ1-2; CDR3 DNA: TGTGCCAGCAGCACTCGCCTGGGACAGAAAAACTATGGCTACACCTTC; CDR3 protein: CASSTRLGQKNYGYTF
V gene: TRBV5-6; D gene: .; clone size: few; J gene: TRBJ1-2; CDR3 DNA: TGTGCCAGCAGCTTGAAGGACGGCCGGGGCTACACCTTC; CDR3 protein: CASSLKDGRGYTF
V gene: TRBV20-1; D gene: .; clone size: .; J gene: TRBJ1-5; CDR3 DNA: TGCAGTGCTACAGAGGGGAATCAGCCCCAGCATTTT; CDR3 protein: CSATEGNQPQHF
V gene: TRBV4-1; D gene: .; clone size: few; J gene: TRBJ2-7; CDR3 DNA: TGCGCCAGCAGCCAAAGGGGGGGTCTGGAGCAGTACTTC; CDR3 protein: CASSQRGGLEQYF
V gene: TRBV20-1; D gene: .; clone size: few; J gene: TRBJ1-5; CDR3 DNA: TGCAGTGCTCGCGGGACTTTGAGCAATCAGCCCCAGCATTTT; CDR3 protein: CSARGTLSNQPQHF